One T cell receptor beta chain is described in this entry. Its specificity is unknown. Random hexamers were used to reverse transcribe about 0.45 to 1 ug of RNA. MiXCR, applied by TCRdb to the immunoSEQ multiplex PCR reads, yields one record per CDR3 protein. This table has approximately 80,000 distinct CDR3 sequences, less than 95% appearing once. This entry comes from a study of CD8 T cells in Susac syndrome. Findings and caveats of the study: Four to six Susac-specific public clones appeared in CD8+ TEMRA repertoires, and around 16 in total CD8+ repertoires. Clonal expansion was present among Susac CD8+ cells. This expansion reached its peak in TEMRA cells and in active patients.

Per germline, CDR1 MDHEN and CDR2 SYDVKM. The junction had 9 bases not matched to a gene; V was cut back by 4 bases and J by 7 bases. CDR3 length: 15 amino acids. Blood CD8+ and CD4+ T cells underwent high-throughput TCR beta sequencing. Patients with Susac syndrome met the recently defined diagnostic criteria for definite or probable disease. The receptor's source is a human donor with Susac syndrome. The rearrangement uses TRBV28 and TRBJ1-5, with 8 bases fitting TRBD1. The sequenced material came from CD8+ T cells from PBMCs. The CDR3 nucleotides are TGTGCCAGCAGTTCGGACAGGGCCAAAGAGCAGCCCCAGCATTTT. This translates into CASSSDRAKEQPQHF. Filled out from reference TRBV28 and TRBJ1-5, the complete variable domain reads DVKVTQSSRYLVKRTGEKVFLECVQDMDHENMFWYRQDPGLGLRLIYFSYDVKMKEKGDIPEGYSVSREKKERFSLILESASTNQTSMYLCASSSDRAKEQPQHFGDGTRLSIL.